These T cell receptor beta chains were read from a single sample in a study of T cells in Graves' hyperthyroidism and ophthalmopathy. One entry per CDR3 protein results from TCRdb running MiXCR on the multiplex PCR reads. The table shows 150,000 or so distinct CDR3 sequences, with roughly a fifth occurring only once. Sequenced input: blood. Source of these receptors: a woman aged 50 to 65 with Graves' hyperthyroidism that later progressed to Graves' ophthalmopathy. Each CDR3 is given with its conserved first and last residue. The order of the fields is D gene, clone size, V gene, J gene, CDR3 protein, CDR3 DNA. A D gene is named only where the DNA matches it firmly. Size values are once, few and many counts, or a class for expanded clones, and some rows have none.

TRBD2,few,TRBV19,TRBJ2-5,CASSIGRQETQYF,TGTGCCAGTAGTATCGGGAGGCAAGAGACCCAGTACTTC
-,-,TRBV19,TRBJ2-6,CASSLLSGANVLTF,TGTGCCAGTAGTTTGCTTTCTGGGGCCAACGTCCTGACTTTC
-,many,TRBV10-3,TRBJ2-6,CAISEPRGANVLTF,TGTGCCATCAGTGAACCAAGGGGGGCCAACGTCCTGACTTTC
-,-,TRBV28,TRBJ1-1,CASTRRGFNTEAFF,TGTGCCAGCACTCGCCGGGGATTTAACACTGAAGCTTTCTTT
TRBD1,-,TRBV27,TRBJ1-3,CASSARDRGPGNTIYF,TGTGCCAGCAGTGCCCGGGACAGGGGGCCTGGAAACACCATATATTTT
TRBD1,few,TRBV20-1,TRBJ1-2,CSPTRSDREYYGYTF,TGCAGTCCTACCCGGTCGGACAGGGAATACTATGGCTACACCTTC
TRBD2,many,TRBV7-2,TRBJ2-1,CASRQGLAGEDEQFF,TGTGCCAGCAGACAAGGACTAGCGGGAGAGGACGAGCAGTTCTTC
TRBD1,many,TRBV12-3/TRBV12-4,TRBJ2-7,CASSLLVGQGGEQYF,TGTGCCAGCAGTTTACTCGTGGGACAGGGGGGCGAGCAGTACTTC
-,few,TRBV28,TRBJ1-2,CASKGNSFFGYTF,TGTGCCAGCAAGGGTAATTCCTTCTTTGGCTACACCTTC
TRBD1,-,TRBV27,TRBJ1-3,CASSSQGGGNTIYF,TGTGCCAGCAGTTCACAGGGGGGAGGAAACACCATATATTTT
-,-,TRBV30,TRBJ2-7,CAWINPVGYEQYF,TGTGCCTGGATCAACCCGGTGGGCTACGAGCAGTACTTC
TRBD1,few,TRBV12-3/TRBV12-4,TRBJ1-1,CASSPRTGSTEAFF,TGTGCCAGCAGTCCAAGGACAGGGAGCACTGAAGCTTTCTTT
-,many,TRBV7-8,TRBJ1-1,CASSLTMTLLNTEAFF,TGTGCCAGCAGCCTTACAATGACCCTACTAAACACTGAAGCTTTCTTT
TRBD2,-,TRBV14,TRBJ2-1,CASSPGLVVSEQFF,TGTGCCAGCAGCCCCGGACTAGTCGTTAGTGAGCAGTTCTTC
TRBD2,-,TRBV5-8,TRBJ2-1,CASSLLGLAGGSSYNEQFF,TGTGCCAGCAGCCTGTTGGGACTAGCGGGAGGGAGCTCCTACAATGAGCAGTTCTTC
-,-,TRBV11-2,TRBJ2-7,CAGSSQPGLVSYEQYF,TGTGCCGGCAGCTCCCAACCTGGACTCGTCTCCTACGAGCAGTACTTC
-,-,TRBV20-1,TRBJ2-5,CSALTLQETQYF,TGCAGTGCCTTAACACTACAAGAGACCCAGTACTTC
TRBD2,once,TRBV9,TRBJ2-2,CASSEGWLAGGSTGELFF,TGTGCCAGCAGCGAGGGTTGGCTAGCGGGGGGTAGCACCGGGGAGCTGTTTTTT
TRBD1,-,TRBV7-2,TRBJ1-6,CASRRTGVYSPLHF,TGTGCCAGCAGGCGGACAGGGGTATATTCACCCCTCCACTTT
TRBD2,many,TRBV5-1,TRBJ2-3,CASSSGTSRTDTQYF,TGCGCCAGCAGCTCCGGGACTAGCCGCACAGATACGCAGTATTTT
TRBD2,-,TRBV5-1,TRBJ2-1,CASSLGGRIDEQFF,TGCGCCAGCAGCTTGGGCGGGAGAATCGATGAGCAGTTCTTC
TRBD2,many,TRBV3-1,TRBJ2-1,CASSPGLARHNEQFF,TGTGCCAGCAGCCCTGGACTAGCGAGGCACAATGAGCAGTTCTTC
-,few,TRBV5-1,TRBJ2-7,CASSWDTRSSYEQYF,TGCGCCAGCAGCTGGGACACGAGGAGCTCCTACGAGCAGTACTTC
-,-,TRBV28,TRBJ1-5,CASSPPRGGNQPQHF,TGTGCCAGCAGCCCTCCCCGGGGCGGCAATCAGCCCCAGCATTTT
TRBD1,many,TRBV28,TRBJ1-5,CASSLYSRGTSNQPQHF,TGTGCCAGCAGTTTATATTCCAGGGGGACGAGCAATCAGCCCCAGCATTTT
-,few,TRBV5-1,TRBJ2-3,CASSLAWGAQDTQYF,TGCGCCAGCAGCTTGGCCTGGGGGGCGCAAGATACGCAGTATTTT
-,many,TRBV7-9,TRBJ2-5,CASSAPSETQYF,TGTGCCAGCAGCGCTCCGTCAGAGACCCAGTACTTC
-,many,TRBV7-3,TRBJ2-1,CASSLEIASFNEQFF,TGTGCCAGCAGCTTAGAGATAGCTAGCTTCAATGAGCAGTTCTTC
-,-,TRBV19,TRBJ1-2,CASSTEGHSNYGYTF,TGTGCCAGTAGTACGGAAGGTCACTCCAACTATGGCTACACCTTC
TRBD2,many,TRBV10-2,TRBJ2-2,CASSESLLAGGPGELFF,TGCGCCAGCAGTGAGTCGTTACTAGCGGGAGGGCCCGGGGAGCTGTTTTTT
-,many,TRBV7-8,TRBJ2-3,CASSLRIGRAGTDTQYF,TGTGCCAGCAGCTTAAGGATCGGGCGGGCCGGCACAGATACGCAGTATTTT
TRBD1,-,TRBV28,TRBJ1-6,CASSPPGTGGRSPLHF,TGTGCCAGCAGTCCTCCCGGGACAGGGGGCCGGTCACCCCTCCACTTT
-,few,TRBV5-1,TRBJ2-1,CASSSGGTYNEQFF,TGCGCCAGCAGCTCAGGGGGGACCTACAATGAGCAGTTCTTC
-,many,TRBV12-3/TRBV12-4,TRBJ1-4,CASSLQGPATNEKLFF,TGTGCCAGCAGTTTACAGGGCCCTGCAACTAATGAAAAACTGTTTTTT
TRBD2,many,TRBV2,TRBJ2-1,CASSEGGLAGFNNEQFF,TGTGCCAGCAGTGAAGGGGGACTAGCGGGATTCAACAATGAGCAGTTCTTC
TRBD2,many,TRBV5-1,TRBJ2-7,CASSSSGIYEQYF,TGCGCCAGCAGCTCTAGCGGGATTTACGAGCAGTACTTC
-,many,TRBV20-1,TRBJ2-1,CSAPRWREGLNEQFF,TGCAGTGCTCCCCGTTGGCGCGAGGGCCTCAATGAGCAGTTCTTC
-,-,TRBV15,TRBJ2-1,CATSRLGRGQFF,TGTGCCACCAGCAGGTTGGGTCGGGGGCAGTTCTTC
-,-,TRBV29-1,TRBJ2-1,CSVDLAGSFYNEQFF,TGCAGCGTTGACCTGGCGGGATCATTCTACAATGAGCAGTTCTTC
TRBD1,-,TRBV5-5,TRBJ1-1,CASSLGQGRYTEASF,TGTGCCAGCAGCCTGGGACAGGGACGGTACACTGAAGCTTCCTTT
-,many,TRBV7-8,TRBJ2-2,CASSQIGGAGSGELFF,TGTGCCAGCAGCCAAATCGGGGGTGCGGGCTCCGGGGAGCTGTTTTTT
-,few,TRBV7-9,TRBJ2-1,CASSSPSGYNEQFF,TGTGCCAGCAGCTCCCCCAGCGGATACAATGAGCAGTTCTTC
TRBD2,many,TRBV7-9,TRBJ2-1,CASSLASGSSREQFF,TGTGCCAGCAGCTTAGCTAGCGGGAGCTCGCGTGAGCAGTTCTTC